The 3 T cell receptor beta chains below all came from one sample that was sequenced in a study of low-dose radiotherapy and immunotherapy resistance in tumors (dated by TCRdb to between 2020 and 2023). In light of the paper, this sample's time point label describes: before trial treatment. Instrument on record: Illumina HiSeq 2500. First-strand cDNA was synthesized using Superscript III and a set of TRAV- and TRBV-specific primers, so that both TCRalpha and TCRbeta chains were covered. TCRs were amplified for 20 PCR cycles with Phusion, using a constant-region primer paired with the adapter attached to the V primers. TCRdb's own reprocessing of the public reads used fastp at Q25 and MiXCR and kept productive beta chains. Here each entry gathers all rows of one CDR3 protein and keeps the most common genes and DNA. For this sample the table gives about 64,000 distinct CDR3 sequences, of which about 25% were detected only once. Clones ranked in the top ten supply about 7% of the sample.

The sequencing used PBMCs, collected before treatment. Receptors were obtained from a male donor with rectosigmoid adenocarcinoma.

The rearrangement joins TRBV7-2 to TRBJ1-2; D possibly corresponds to TRBD1 (6 bases). The V end lost 1 base, the J end lost 3 bases, and 12 bases lay between the germline ends. The CDR3 length is 15 residues. Germline V gene data show CDR1 as SGHTA and CDR2 as FQGNSA. The CDR3: CASSLVYKGDYGYTF. DNA of the CDR3: TGTGCCAGCAGCTTAGTGTACAAGGGGGACTATGGCTACACCTTC.

The sample holds many counts of this clonotype. The V and J genes are TRBV28 and TRBJ2-7, with D possibly called TRBD1 or TRBD2 (5 bases each). This CDR3 contains 13 residues. Germline V gene data show CDR1 as MDHEN and CDR2 as SYDVKM. Trimming removed 3 bases at V and 6 bases at J, with 12 bases between. For the CDR3, the DNA is TGTGCCAGCAGTTTCTCGGGGCGAGGCGAGCAGTACTTC. Translated: CASSFSGRGEQYF. Full variable domain (rest looked up from reference TRBV28 and TRBJ2-7): DVKVTQSSRYLVKRTGEKVFLECVQDMDHENMFWYRQDPGLGLRLIYFSYDVKMKEKGDIPEGYSVSREKKERFSLILESASTNQTSMYLCASSFSGRGEQYFGPGTRLTVT.

The DNA of the CDR3 is TGTGCCAGTAGACCACTAGCGGGTAGCTCAGATACGCAGTATTTT. This codes for CASRPLAGSSDTQYF. The rearrangement links TRBV19 to TRBJ2-3; TRBD2 agrees at 9 bases. CDR1 and CDR2 (germline): LNHDA, SQIVND (reference sequence). The trim removed 6 bases at V and 4 bases at J, leaving 8 bases unmatched. The CDR3 is made up of 15 amino acids. Drawing the rest from reference TRBV19 and TRBJ2-3, the complete variable domain is DGGITQSPKYLFRKEGQNVTLSCEQNLNHDAMYWYRQDPGQGLRLIYYSQIVNDFQKGDIAEGYSVSREKKESFPLTVTSAQKNPTAFYLCASRPLAGSSDTQYFGPGTRLTVL.